The 15 T cell receptor beta chains listed next were all sequenced from one sample in a study of blood T cell repertoires in COVID-19. The table came from immunoSEQ multiplex PCR; TCRdb's copy has only in-frame clones and leaves some out. The repertoire holds around 72,000 clones, with approximately 85% as singletons. The sequencing sample was made of peripheral blood. All receptors come from a man aged 45 to 65 with acute or convalescent COVID-19.

The rearrangement links TRBV11-3 to TRBJ2-1; D not resolved. Per germline, CDR1 SGHNT and CDR2 YENEEA. V lost 3 bases to trimming and J lost 0 bases, with 9 bases between them. There are 15 residues in the CDR3. CDR3 nucleotide sequence: TGTGCCAGCAGCTTGAAGTACAGCTCCTACAATGAGCAGTTCTTC. This translates into CASSLKYSSYNEQFF.

V and J are TRBV6-1 and TRBJ2-7; 8 bases are shared with TRBD1. The CDR3 is made up of 14 amino acids. After removal of 2 bases from V and 4 bases from J, the junction contained 4 bases not matched to a gene. The germline CDR1 and CDR2 sequences are MNHNS and SASEGT. Here the CDR3 DNA reads TGTGCCAGCAGTGAACGCGGGACAGGTTACGAGCAGTACTTC. Translated: CASSERGTGYEQYF.

The CDR3 is CASSPGQGYQPQHF. CDR3 sequence (DNA): TGTGCCAGCAGTCCGGGACAGGGATATCAGCCCCAGCATTTT. V gene TRBV11-2 combines with J gene TRBJ1-5; TRBD1 matches at 9 bases. Germline CDR1 reads SGHAT; CDR2 reads FQNNGV. CDR3 length: 14 amino acids. The V and J ends lost 6 bases and 5 bases, in that order; junction bases with no gene match: 5.

The chain recombines TRBV28 with TRBJ2-7; the D gene is possibly TRBD1 (6 bases). Trimming removed 6 bases from V and 4 bases from J, with 19 bases in between. CDR1 MDHEN and CDR2 SYDVKM come from the germline V gene. The CDR3 sequence is 15 residues long. In DNA form, the CDR3 reads TGTGCCAGCAGCAAAGGTACCGGGACACCATACGAGCAGTACTTC. Its translation: CASSKGTGTPYEQYF.

The J gene is TRBJ1-3, the V gene TRBV6-5; D not resolved. Trimming left V 0 bases short and J 0 bases short, with 9 bases between. This CDR3 has 16 residues. CDR1 and CDR2 (germline): MNHEY, SVGAGI. CDR3 in amino acids: CASSYSRVASGNTIYF. The CDR3 DNA reads as TGTGCCAGCAGTTACTCTCGGGTGGCCTCTGGAAACACCATATATTTT.

The chain recombines TRBV18 with TRBJ1-5; weak D call: TRBD1 (5 bases). Germline CDR1 and CDR2: KGHSH and LQKENI. There are 18 residues in the CDR3. Between the trimmed V and J ends, which lost 4 bases and 0 bases, there was a span of 19 bases. The CDR3 loop reads CASSLQGGAGYSNQPQHF. DNA of the CDR3: TGTGCCAGCTCACTCCAGGGCGGGGCTGGGTATAGCAATCAGCCCCAGCATTTT.

The chain combines TRBV2 with TRBJ2-6, with D perhaps TRBD2 (5 bases). This CDR3 has 17 residues. The V gene lost 1 base and the J gene lost 0 bases, with 10 bases spanning the gap. Per germline, CDR1 SNHLY and CDR2 FYNNEI. The DNA for the CDR3 is TGTGCCAGCAGTGAAGAAGCGGCTATCTCTGGGGCCAACGTCCTGACTTTC. Translating it yields CASSEEAAISGANVLTF.

This chain links TRBV21-1 with TRBJ1-5. TRBV21-1 is deemed a pseudogene. The CDR3 spans 18 residues. The CDR3 DNA is TGTGCCAGCAGCAATCTAATAACGAGAGAAGCGAGCAATCAGCCCCAGCATTTT. This translates into CASSNLITREASNQPQHF.

The chain couples TRBV12-3 or TRBV12-4 to TRBJ1-2; a weak D match, TRBD1 (5 bases). Trimming took 7 bases from V and 8 from J, leaving 17 bases between them. The CDR3 has 13 amino acids. The CDR3 DNA reads as TGTGCCAGCACCCTAGGACAAGCTTTCGGCTACACCTTC. It translates to CASTLGQAFGYTF.

The V gene is TRBV19, the J gene TRBJ2-1; TRBD1 agrees at 9 bases. Germline V gene sequence: CDR1 LNHDA, CDR2 SQIVND (reference sequence). J gave up 0 bases and V 7 bases, and 10 bases lay outside the gene matches. The CDR3 covers 17 residues. CDR3 DNA sequence: TGTGCCAGTAAACGGGGGGACAGGGTAGTCTCCTACAATGAGCAGTTCTTC. Residues: CASKRGDRVVSYNEQFF.

V is TRBV3-1 (or the pseudogene TRBV3-2) and J is TRBJ2-2, with D maybe TRBD1 (6 bases). Trimming took off 5 bases at V and 0 bases at J, with 19 bases between the two ends. Germline V gives CDR1 LGHDT, CDR2 YNNKEL (reference sequence). This CDR3 has 18 residues. Written as DNA, the CDR3 is TGTGCCAGCAGCTCTACGAGGGGGAAGGTTGCGAACACCGGGGAGCTGTTTTTT. Its protein product is CASSSTRGKVANTGELFF.

The chain recombines TRBV18 with TRBJ1-5; TRBD1 agrees at 11 bases. CDR1 and CDR2 from the germline V gene are KGHSH and LQKENI. V lost 6 bases and J lost 7; bases outside the gene matches: 14. This CDR3 has 17 amino acids. CDR3 sequence (DNA): TGTGCCAGCTCCCTGGAAGAAGGGGGGACAGGGGGGCAGCCCCAGCATTTT. This encodes CASSLEEGGTGGQPQHF.

The CDR3 DNA reads TGTGCCACCAGTGATTTATCCGGGGACAGACCCACCGGGGAGCTGTTTTTT. Translating gives CATSDLSGDRPTGELFF. V gene TRBV24-1 combines with J gene TRBJ2-2; TRBD1 matches 7 bases. This CDR3 is 17 amino acids long. Unmatched junction bases numbered 8, after V lost 1 base and J lost 4 bases. Germline CDR1 KGHDR, CDR2 SFDVKD.

This chain links TRBV11-2 with TRBJ1-1; TRBD1 might be the D (5 bases). Germline CDR1 reads SGHAT; CDR2 reads FQNNGV. Trimming left V 6 bases short and J 4 bases short, with 21 bases between. The CDR3 is made up of 16 amino acids. CDR3 coding DNA: TGTGCCAGCAGACTAGTTGGGGGGGGAGGAAGCACTGAAGCTTTCTTT. It codes for CASRLVGGGGSTEAFF.

This clone was seen only a few times. V is TRBV28 and J is TRBJ1-3, with TRBD1 identical over 8 bases. V was clipped by 4 bases and J by 0 bases; unmatched bases: 5. The CDR3 consists of 16 residues. Germline CDR1 and CDR2: MDHEN and SYDVKM. The CDR3 loop reads CASSSTGVGSGNTIYF. In DNA form, the CDR3 reads TGTGCCAGCAGTTCGACAGGGGTGGGCTCTGGAAACACCATATATTTT.